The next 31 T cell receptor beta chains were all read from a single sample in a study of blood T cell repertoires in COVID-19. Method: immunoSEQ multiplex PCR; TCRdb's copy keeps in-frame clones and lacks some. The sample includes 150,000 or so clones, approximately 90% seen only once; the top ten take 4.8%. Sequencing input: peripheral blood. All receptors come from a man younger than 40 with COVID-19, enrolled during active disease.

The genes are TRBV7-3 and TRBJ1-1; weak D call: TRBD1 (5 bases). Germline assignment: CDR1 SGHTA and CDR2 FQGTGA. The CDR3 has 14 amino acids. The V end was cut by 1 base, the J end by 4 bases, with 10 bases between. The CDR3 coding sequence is TGTGCCAGCAGCTTAAGGAGGGGTGGCACTGAAGCTTTCTTT. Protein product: CASSLRRGGTEAFF. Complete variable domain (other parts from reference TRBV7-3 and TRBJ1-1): GAGVSQTPSNKVTEKGKYVELRCDPISGHTALYWYRQSLGQGPEFLIYFQGTGAADDSGLPNDRFFAVRPEGSVSTLKIQRTERGDSAVYLCASSLRRGGTEAFFGQGTRLTVV.

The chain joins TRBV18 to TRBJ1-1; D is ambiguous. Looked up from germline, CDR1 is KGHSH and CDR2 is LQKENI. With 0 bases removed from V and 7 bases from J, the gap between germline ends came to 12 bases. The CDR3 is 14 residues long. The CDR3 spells CASSPPAGLGEAFF. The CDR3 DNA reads TGTGCCAGCTCACCACCTGCCGGACTCGGTGAAGCTTTCTTT.

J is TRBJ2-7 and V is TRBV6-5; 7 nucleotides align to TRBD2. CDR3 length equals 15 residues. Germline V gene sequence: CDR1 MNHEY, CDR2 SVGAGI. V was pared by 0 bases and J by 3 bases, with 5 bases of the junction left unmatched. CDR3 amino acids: CASSYSEGEGYEQYF. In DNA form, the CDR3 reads TGTGCCAGCAGTTACTCTGAAGGGGAGGGCTACGAGCAGTACTTC.

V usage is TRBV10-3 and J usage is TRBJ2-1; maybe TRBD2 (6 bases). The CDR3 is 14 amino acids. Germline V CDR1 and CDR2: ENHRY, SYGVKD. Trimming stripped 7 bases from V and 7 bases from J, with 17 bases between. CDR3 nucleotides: TGTGCCATCAATTCATCACCCCGGGGGAATGAGCAGTTCTTC. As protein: CAINSSPRGNEQFF.

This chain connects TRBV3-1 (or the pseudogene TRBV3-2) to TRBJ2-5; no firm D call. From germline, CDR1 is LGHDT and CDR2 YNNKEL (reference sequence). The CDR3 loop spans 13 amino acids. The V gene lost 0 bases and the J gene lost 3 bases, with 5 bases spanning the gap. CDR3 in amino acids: CASSQDLEETQYF. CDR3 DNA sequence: TGTGCCAGCAGCCAAGATCTAGAAGAGACCCAGTACTTC.

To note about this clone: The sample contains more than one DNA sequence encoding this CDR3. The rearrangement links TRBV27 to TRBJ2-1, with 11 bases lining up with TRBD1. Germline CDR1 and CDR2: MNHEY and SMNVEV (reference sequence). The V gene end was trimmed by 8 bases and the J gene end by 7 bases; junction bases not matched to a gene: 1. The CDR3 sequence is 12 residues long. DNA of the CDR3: TGTGCCAGCTGGGACAGGGGGAATGAGCAGTTCTTC. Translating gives CASWDRGNEQFF.

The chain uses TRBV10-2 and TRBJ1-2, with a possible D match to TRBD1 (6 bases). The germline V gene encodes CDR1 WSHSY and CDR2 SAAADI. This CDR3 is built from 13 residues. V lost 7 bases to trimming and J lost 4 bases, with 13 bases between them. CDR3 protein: CASNQGQGYGYTF. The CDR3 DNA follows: TGCGCCAGCAATCAGGGGCAAGGCTATGGCTACACCTTC.

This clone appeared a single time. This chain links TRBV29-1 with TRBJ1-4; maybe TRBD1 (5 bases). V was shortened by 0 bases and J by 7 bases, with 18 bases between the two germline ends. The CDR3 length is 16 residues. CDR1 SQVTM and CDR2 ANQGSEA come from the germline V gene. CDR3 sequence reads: CSVEEGQGGEIEKLFF. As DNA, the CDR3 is TGCAGCGTTGAAGAAGGGCAGGGTGGCGAGATTGAAAAACTGTTTTTT. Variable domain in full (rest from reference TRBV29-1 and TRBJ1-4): SAVISQKPSRDICQRGTSLTIQCQVDSQVTMMFWYRQQPGQSLTLIATANQGSEATYESGFVIDKFPISRPNLTFSTLTVSNMSPEDSSIYLCSVEEGQGGEIEKLFFGSGTQLSVL.

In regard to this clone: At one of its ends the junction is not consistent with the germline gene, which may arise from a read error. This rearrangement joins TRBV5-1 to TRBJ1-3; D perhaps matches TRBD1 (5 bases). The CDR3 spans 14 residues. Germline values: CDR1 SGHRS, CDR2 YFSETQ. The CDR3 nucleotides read TGCGCCAGCACCTTGGGCAGGGCTGGAAACACCATATATTTT. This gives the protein CASTLGRAGNTIYF.

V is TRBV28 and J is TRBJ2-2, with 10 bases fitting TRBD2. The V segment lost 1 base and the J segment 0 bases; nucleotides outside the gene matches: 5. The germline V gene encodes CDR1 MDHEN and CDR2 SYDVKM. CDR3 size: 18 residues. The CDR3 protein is CASSLFVAGGPNTGELFF. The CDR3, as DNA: TGTGCCAGCAGTTTATTCGTAGCGGGAGGACCGAACACCGGGGAGCTGTTTTTT. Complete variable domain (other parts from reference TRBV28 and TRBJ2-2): DVKVTQSSRYLVKRTGEKVFLECVQDMDHENMFWYRQDPGLGLRLIYFSYDVKMKEKGDIPEGYSVSREKKERFSLILESASTNQTSMYLCASSLFVAGGPNTGELFFGEGSRLTVL.

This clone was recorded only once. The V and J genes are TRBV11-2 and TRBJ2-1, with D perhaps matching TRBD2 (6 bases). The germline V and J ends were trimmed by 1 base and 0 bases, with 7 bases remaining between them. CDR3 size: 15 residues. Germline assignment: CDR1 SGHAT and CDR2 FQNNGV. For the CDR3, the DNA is TGTGCCAGCAGCTTAGTCGGGAGCTCCTACAATGAGCAGTTCTTC. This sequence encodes CASSLVGSSYNEQFF.

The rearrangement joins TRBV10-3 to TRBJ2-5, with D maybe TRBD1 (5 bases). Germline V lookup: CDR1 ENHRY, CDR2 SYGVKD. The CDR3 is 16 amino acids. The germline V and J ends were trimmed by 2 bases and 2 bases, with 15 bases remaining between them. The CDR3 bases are TGTGCCATCAGTGAGAACCCAGGGCTGGGACAAGAGACCCAGTACTTC. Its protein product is CAISENPGLGQETQYF.

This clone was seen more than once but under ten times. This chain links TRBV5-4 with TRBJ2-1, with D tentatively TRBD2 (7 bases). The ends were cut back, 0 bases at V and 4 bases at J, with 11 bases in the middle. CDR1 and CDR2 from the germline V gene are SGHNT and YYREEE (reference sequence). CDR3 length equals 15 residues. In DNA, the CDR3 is TGTGCCAGCAGCTTGGCGGGGGGCGCGTACAATGAGCAGTTCTTC. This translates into CASSLAGGAYNEQFF.

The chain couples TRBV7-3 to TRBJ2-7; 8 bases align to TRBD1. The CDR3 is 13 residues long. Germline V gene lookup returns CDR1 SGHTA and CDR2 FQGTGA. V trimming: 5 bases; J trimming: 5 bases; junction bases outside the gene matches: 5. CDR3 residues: CASSIGQGHEQYF. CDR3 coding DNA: TGTGCCAGCAGCATAGGACAGGGCCACGAGCAGTACTTC.

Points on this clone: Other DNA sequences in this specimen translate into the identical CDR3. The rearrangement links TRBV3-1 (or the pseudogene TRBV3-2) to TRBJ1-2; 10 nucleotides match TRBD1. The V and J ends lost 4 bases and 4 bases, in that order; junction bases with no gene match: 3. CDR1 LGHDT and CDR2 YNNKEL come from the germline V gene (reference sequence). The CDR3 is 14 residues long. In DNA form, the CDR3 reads TGTGCCAGCAGCCGGAGGGACAGGGGCTATGGCTACACCTTC. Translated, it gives CASSRRDRGYGYTF.

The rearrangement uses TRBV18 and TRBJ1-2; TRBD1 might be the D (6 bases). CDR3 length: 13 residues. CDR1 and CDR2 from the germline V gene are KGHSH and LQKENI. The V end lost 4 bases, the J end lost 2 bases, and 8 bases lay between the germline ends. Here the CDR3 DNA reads TGTGCCAGCTCACTTGACAGGAACTATGGCTACACCTTC. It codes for CASSLDRNYGYTF.

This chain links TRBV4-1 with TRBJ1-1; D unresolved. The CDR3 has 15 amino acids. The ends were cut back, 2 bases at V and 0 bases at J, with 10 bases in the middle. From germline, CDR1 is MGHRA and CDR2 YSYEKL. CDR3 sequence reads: CASSQPGSMNTEAFF. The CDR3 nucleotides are TGCGCCAGCAGCCAACCGGGTTCTATGAACACTGAAGCTTTCTTT.

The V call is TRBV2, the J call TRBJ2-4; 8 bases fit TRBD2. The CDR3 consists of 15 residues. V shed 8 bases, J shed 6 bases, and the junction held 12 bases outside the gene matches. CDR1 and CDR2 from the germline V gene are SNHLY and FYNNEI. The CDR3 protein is CASFIGGGQGNIQYF. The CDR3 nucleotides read TGTGCCAGCTTTATAGGCGGGGGGCAGGGAAACATTCAGTACTTC.

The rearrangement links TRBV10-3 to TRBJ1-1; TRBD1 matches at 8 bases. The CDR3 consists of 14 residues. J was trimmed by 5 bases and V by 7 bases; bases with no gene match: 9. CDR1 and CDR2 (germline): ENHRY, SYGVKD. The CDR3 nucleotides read TGTGCCATCAAGGGCAGGGGGCCGCATACTGAAGCTTTCTTT. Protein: CAIKGRGPHTEAFF.

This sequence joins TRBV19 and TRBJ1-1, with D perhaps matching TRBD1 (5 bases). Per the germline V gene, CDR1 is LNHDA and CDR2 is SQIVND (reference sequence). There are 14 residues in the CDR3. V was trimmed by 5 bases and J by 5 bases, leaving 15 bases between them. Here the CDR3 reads CASSPSAWTTEAFF. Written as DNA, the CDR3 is TGTGCCAGTAGTCCCTCCGCATGGACAACTGAAGCTTTCTTT. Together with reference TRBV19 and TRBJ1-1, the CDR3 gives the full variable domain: DGGITQSPKYLFRKEGQNVTLSCEQNLNHDAMYWYRQDPGQGLRLIYYSQIVNDFQKGDIAEGYSVSREKKESFPLTVTSAQKNPTAFYLCASSPSAWTTEAFFGQGTRLTVV.

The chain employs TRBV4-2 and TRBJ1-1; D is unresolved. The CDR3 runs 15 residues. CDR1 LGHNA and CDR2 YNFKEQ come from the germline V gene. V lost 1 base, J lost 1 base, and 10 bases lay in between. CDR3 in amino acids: CASSQVLTENTEAFF. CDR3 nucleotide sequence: TGTGCCAGCAGCCAAGTGCTAACAGAGAACACTGAAGCTTTCTTT.

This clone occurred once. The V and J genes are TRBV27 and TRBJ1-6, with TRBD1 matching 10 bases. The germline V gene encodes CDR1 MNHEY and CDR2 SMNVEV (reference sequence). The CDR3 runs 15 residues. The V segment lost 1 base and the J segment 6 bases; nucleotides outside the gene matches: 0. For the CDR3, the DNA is TGTGCCAGCAGTTTATGGACAGGGGGTAATTCACCCCTCCACTTT. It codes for CASSLWTGGNSPLHF.

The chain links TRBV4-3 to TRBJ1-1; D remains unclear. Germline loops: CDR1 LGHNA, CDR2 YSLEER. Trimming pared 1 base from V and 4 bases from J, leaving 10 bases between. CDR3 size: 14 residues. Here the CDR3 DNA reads TGCGCCAGCAGCCAAGTAATCCGGGGCACTGAAGCTTTCTTT. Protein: CASSQVIRGTEAFF.

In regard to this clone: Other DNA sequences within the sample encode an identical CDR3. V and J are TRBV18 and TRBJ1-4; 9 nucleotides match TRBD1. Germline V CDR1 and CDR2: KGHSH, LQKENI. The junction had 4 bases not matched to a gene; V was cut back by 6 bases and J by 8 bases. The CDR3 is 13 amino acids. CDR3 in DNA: TGTGCCAGCTCGCCGGGACAGGGCGAAAAACTGTTTTTT. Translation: CASSPGQGEKLFF. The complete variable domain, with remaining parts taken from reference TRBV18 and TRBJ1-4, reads NAGVMQNPRHLVRRRGQEARLRCSPMKGHSHVYWYRQLPEEGLKFMVYLQKENIIDESGMPKERFSAEFPKEGPSILRIQQVVRGDSAAYFCASSPGQGEKLFFGSGTQLSVL.

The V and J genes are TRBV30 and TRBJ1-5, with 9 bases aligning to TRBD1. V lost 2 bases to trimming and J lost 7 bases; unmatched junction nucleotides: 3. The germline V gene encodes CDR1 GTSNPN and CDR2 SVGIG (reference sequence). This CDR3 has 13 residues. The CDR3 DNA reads TGTGCCTGGAGTCGAACAGGGGGCCAGCCCCAGCATTTT. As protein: CAWSRTGGQPQHF.

CDR3 in amino acids: CASSSDKHEYGELFF. CDR3 nucleotide sequence: TGTGCCAGCAGCTCGGACAAGCATGAATACGGGGAGCTGTTTTTT. The chain joins TRBV5-8 to TRBJ2-2; D is perhaps TRBD1 (5 bases). Trimming stripped 3 bases from V and 7 bases from J, with 16 bases between. The CDR3 loop spans 15 amino acids. Germline V gene data show CDR1 as SGHTS and CDR2 as YDEGEE.

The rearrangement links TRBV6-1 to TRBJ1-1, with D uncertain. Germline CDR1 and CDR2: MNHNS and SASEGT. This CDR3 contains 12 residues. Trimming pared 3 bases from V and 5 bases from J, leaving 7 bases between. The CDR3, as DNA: TGTGCCAGCAGTGACGCGGGTACTGAAGCTTTCTTT. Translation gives CASSDAGTEAFF.

CDR3 nucleotide sequence: TGTGCCATCCGGGACAGCTTCGTACTTAACTATGGCTACACCTTC. It codes for CAIRDSFVLNYGYTF. J is TRBJ1-2 and V is TRBV19; TRBD1 matches at 7 bases. Trimming took 10 bases from V and 1 from J; bases not matched to a gene: 12. The germline V gene has CDR1 LNHDA and CDR2 SQIVND (reference sequence). This CDR3 is 15 amino acids long. The variable domain in full, completed from reference TRBV19 and TRBJ1-2, reads DGGITQSPKYLFRKEGQNVTLSCEQNLNHDAMYWYRQDPGQGLRLIYYSQIVNDFQKGDIAEGYSVSREKKESFPLTVTSAQKNPTAFYLCAIRDSFVLNYGYTFGSGTRLTVV.

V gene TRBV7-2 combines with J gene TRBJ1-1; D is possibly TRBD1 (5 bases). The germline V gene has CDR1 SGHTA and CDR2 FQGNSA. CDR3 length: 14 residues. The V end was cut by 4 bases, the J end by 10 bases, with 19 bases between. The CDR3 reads CASSSFGSTRGAFF. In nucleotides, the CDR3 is TGTGCCAGCAGCTCCTTCGGGTCGACTAGGGGAGCTTTCTTT.

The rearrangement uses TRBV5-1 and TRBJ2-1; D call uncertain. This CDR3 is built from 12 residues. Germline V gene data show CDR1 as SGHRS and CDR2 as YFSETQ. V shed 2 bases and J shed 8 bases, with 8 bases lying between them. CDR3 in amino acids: CASSLRGDEQFF. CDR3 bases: TGCGCCAGCAGCTTACGAGGAGATGAGCAGTTCTTC.

In DNA form, the CDR3 reads TGTGCCAGCAGTCTCAGCGGGAGCTCCTACGAGCAGTACTTC. This translates into CASSLSGSSYEQYF. The rearrangement joins TRBV28 to TRBJ2-7; 8 nucleotides line up with TRBD2. This CDR3 is built from 14 residues. V lost 5 bases to trimming and J lost 0 bases; unmatched junction nucleotides: 3. Germline V gene data show CDR1 as MDHEN and CDR2 as SYDVKM.